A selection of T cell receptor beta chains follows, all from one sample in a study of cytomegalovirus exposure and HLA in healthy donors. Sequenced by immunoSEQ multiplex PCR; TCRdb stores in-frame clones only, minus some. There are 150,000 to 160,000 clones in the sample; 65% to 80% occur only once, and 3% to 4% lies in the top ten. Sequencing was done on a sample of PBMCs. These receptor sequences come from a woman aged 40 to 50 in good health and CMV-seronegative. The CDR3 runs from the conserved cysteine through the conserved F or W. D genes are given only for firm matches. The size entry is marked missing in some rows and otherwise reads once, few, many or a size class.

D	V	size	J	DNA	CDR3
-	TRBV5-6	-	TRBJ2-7	TGTGCCAGCAGCTTGGCCTCTTACGAGCAGTACTTC	CASSLASYEQYF
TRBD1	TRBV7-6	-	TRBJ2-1	TGTGCCAGCAGCCAAACCGGGACAGGTCCCTACAATGAGCAGTTCTTC	CASSQTGTGPYNEQFF
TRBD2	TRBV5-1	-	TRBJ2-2	TGCGCCAGCAGCCCGGGTATCAGCGGGAGTGCCACCGGGGAGCTGTTTTTT	CASSPGISGSATGELFF
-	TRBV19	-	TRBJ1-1	TGTGCCAGTAGTTTCACAGGGTACGGAACTGAAGCTTTCTTT	CASSFTGYGTEAFF
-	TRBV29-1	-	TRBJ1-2	TGCAGCGTTGAAACGCGCACCGGCTACACCTTC	CSVETRTGYTF
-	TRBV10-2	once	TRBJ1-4	TGCGCCAGCAGTGACCCGGGACTCCCTCCGCTTAATGAAAAACTGTTTTTT	CASSDPGLPPLNEKLFF
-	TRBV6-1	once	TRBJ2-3	TGTGCCAGCAGGGACACGCTTACGCAGTATTTT	CASRDTLTQYF
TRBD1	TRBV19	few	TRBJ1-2	TGTGCCAGTGGGGTAAGACAGGGGGCGTCTGGCTACACCTTC	CASGVRQGASGYTF
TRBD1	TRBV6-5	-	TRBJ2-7	TGTGCCAGCAGTCCGGGACAGGGGGTAAACGAGCAGTACTTC	CASSPGQGVNEQYF
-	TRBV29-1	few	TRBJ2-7	TGCAGCGTTGAAGACAGGGGGGATTCCTACGAGCAGTACTTC	CSVEDRGDSYEQYF
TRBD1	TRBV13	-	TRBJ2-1	TGTGCCAGCAGCTCCCCTTCAGGACAGGCCTACAATGAGCAGTTCTTC	CASSSPSGQAYNEQFF
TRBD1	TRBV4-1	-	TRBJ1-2	TGCGCCAGCAGCCAACCGCGGGACAGGGGGCGCGTCTACACCTTC	CASSQPRDRGRVYTF
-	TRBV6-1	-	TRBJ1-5	TGTGCCAGCACAGGGGTAGGCAATCAGCCCCAGCATTTT	CASTGVGNQPQHF
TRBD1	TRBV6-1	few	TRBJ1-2	TGTGCCAGCAGTCCCCAGCGACAGGGCTATGGCTACACCTTC	CASSPQRQGYGYTF
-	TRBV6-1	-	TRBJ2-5	TGTGCCAGCAGGGCAAGGGGGGGGGAAGAGACCCAGTACTTC	CASRARGGEETQYF
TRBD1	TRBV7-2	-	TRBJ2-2	TGTGCCAGCAGCTTACGGGGTGGGTGGTCGACAGGGACCGGGGAGCTGTTTTTT	CASSLRGGWSTGTGELFF
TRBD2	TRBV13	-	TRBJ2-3	TGTGCCAGCGGGAGCCCGCGCGGGGGGGCCTTAGATACGCAGTATTTT	CASGSPRGGALDTQYF
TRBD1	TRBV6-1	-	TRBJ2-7	TGTGCCAGCGTTACAGGGGCTAGTCGACACGAGCAGTACTTC	CASVTGASRHEQYF
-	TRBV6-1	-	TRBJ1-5	TGTGCCAGCAGTGAAGTAGCCTCCAATCAGCCCCAGCATTTT	CASSEVASNQPQHF
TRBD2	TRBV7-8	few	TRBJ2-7	TGTGCCAGCAGCTTAGGGACTAGCGGGAGTGGGACTTCGGACGAGCAGTACTTC	CASSLGTSGSGTSDEQYF
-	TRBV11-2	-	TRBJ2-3	TGTGCCAGCAGCCCCTATACTGGAGATACGCAGTATTTT	CASSPYTGDTQYF
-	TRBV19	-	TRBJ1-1	TGTGCCAGTAGTATAGGGGGGGTGAACACTGAAGCTTTCTTT	CASSIGGVNTEAFF
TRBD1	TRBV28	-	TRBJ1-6	TGTGCCAGCCAGGGGGGATCCGCCGGGCCACTGAATTCACCCCTCCACTTT	CASQGGSAGPLNSPLHF
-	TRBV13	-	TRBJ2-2	TGTGCCAGCAGCCAGGGGCCGGTCACCGGGGAGCTGTTTTTT	CASSQGPVTGELFF
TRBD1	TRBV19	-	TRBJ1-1	TGTGCCAGTAGTCGGACAGGGACGAACACTGAAGCTTTCTTT	CASSRTGTNTEAFF
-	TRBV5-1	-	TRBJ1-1	TGCGCCAGCAGCTCCTGGAGTTCGGGATTGAACACTGAAGCTTTCTTT	CASSSWSSGLNTEAFF
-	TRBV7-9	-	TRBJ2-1	TGTGCCAGCACCCTCTATAGCATCCGGGGTAATGAGCAGTTCTTC	CASTLYSIRGNEQFF
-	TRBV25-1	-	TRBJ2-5	TGTGCCAGCAGTGATTATCTCCAAGAGACCCAGTACTTC	CASSDYLQETQYF
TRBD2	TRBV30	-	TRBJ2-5	TGTGCCTGGAGTGGCGGGACTAGCGGGATGTACCAAGAGACCCAGTACTTC	CAWSGGTSGMYQETQYF
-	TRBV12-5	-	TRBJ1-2	TGTGCTAGTGGTTTGGAGGACAGATTTTCGGATGGCTACACCTTC	CASGLEDRFSDGYTF
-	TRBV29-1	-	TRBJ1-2	TGCAGCGTTGAGGGCAGATATGGCTACACCTTC	CSVEGRYGYTF
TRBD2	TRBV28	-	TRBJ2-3	TGTGCCAGCAGTCCATGGGGGAGGGACCCAGATACGCAGTATTTT	CASSPWGRDPDTQYF
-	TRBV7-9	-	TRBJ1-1	TGTGCCAGCAGCTTAGATGTGCGGAGGAACACTGAAGCTTTCTTT	CASSLDVRRNTEAFF
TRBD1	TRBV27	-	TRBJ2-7	TGTGCCAGCAGTTCGCCGGGCAGGGGGTCCTACGAGCAGTACTTC	CASSSPGRGSYEQYF
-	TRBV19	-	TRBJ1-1	TGTGCCAGTAGCCTCCACGGGGGGATGAACACTGAAGCTTTCTTT	CASSLHGGMNTEAFF
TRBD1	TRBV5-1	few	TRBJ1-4	TGCGCCAGCAGCTTGGGGTACAGGGGATTAGAAAAACTGTTTTTT	CASSLGYRGLEKLFF
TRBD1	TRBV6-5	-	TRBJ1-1	TGTGCCAGCAGAGGACAGGGGGAGACTGAAGCTTTCTTT	CASRGQGETEAFF
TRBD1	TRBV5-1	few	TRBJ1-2	TGCGCCAGCAGCTCCGGGACAGTCGTCTATGGCTACACCTTC	CASSSGTVVYGYTF
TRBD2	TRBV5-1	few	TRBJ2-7	TGCGCCAGCAGCTTGGCCGTGGGGGGGACCTACGAGCAGTACTTC	CASSLAVGGTYEQYF
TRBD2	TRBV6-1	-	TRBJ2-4	TGTGCCAGCAGTGAAGTGGGACTACAAAACATTCAGTACTTC	CASSEVGLQNIQYF
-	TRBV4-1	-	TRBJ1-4	TGCGCCAGCAGCCCAGGGAAATTCGGAGGAGGAGGGGAAAAACTGTTTTTT	CASSPGKFGGGGEKLFF
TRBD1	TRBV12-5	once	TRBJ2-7	TGTGCTAGTGGTTTGGGTAACAGGGGCGAACCCTACGAGCAGTACTTC	CASGLGNRGEPYEQYF
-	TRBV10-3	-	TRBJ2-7	TGTGCCATCAGTGAGCCCGAGACAGGCCTCTACGAGCAGTACTTC	CAISEPETGLYEQYF
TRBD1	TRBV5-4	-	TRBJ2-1	TGTGCCAGCAGCCGCGGGACAGGGGTGATAAATGAGCAGTTCTTC	CASSRGTGVINEQFF
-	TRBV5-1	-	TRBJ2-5	TGCGCCAGCAGTCAGAGACGGGGGTTGGAAGAGACCCAGTACTTC	CASSQRRGLEETQYF
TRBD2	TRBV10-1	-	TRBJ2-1	TGCGCCAGCAGTAGACTAGCGGGAGACCGCGAGCAGTTCTTC	CASSRLAGDREQFF
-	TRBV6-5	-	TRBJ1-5	TGTGCCACCCACCCCGCAGGGTTTACTGATCAGCCCCAGCATTTT	CATHPAGFTDQPQHF
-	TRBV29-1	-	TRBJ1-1	TGCAGCGTTGAAGATCGCAATTCGCGGGCTGCCACTGAAGCTTTCTTT	CSVEDRNSRAATEAFF
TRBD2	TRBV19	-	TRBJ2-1	TGTGCCAGTAAGGCTAGCGGGAGGGCCCAATCCTACAATGAGCAGTTCTTC	CASKASGRAQSYNEQFF
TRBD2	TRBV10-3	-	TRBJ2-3	TGTGCCATCAGTGAGTCCGGGACTAGCGGGATTAGTCCTAGCACAGATACGCAGTATTTT	CAISESGTSGISPSTDTQYF
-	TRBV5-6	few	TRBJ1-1	TGTGCCAGCAGCTTGATAGGGGGGGGTCTTGGCACTGAAGCTTTCTTT	CASSLIGGGLGTEAFF
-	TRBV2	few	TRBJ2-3	TGTGCCAGTTTTTGGGGCCCTAGCACAGATACGCAGTATTTT	CASFWGPSTDTQYF
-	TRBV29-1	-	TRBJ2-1	TGCAGCGCCCCAAGGTACTCACGGGTTGATGAGCAGTTCTTC	CSAPRYSRVDEQFF
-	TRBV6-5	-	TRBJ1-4	TGTGCCAGCAGTTACTCGGGTCGACAGGATTATGAAAAACTGTTTTTT	CASSYSGRQDYEKLFF
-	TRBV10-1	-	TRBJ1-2	TGCGCCAGCTCCAGGGTCAGGGCAGGGAACTATGGCTACACCTTC	CASSRVRAGNYGYTF
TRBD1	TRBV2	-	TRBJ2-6	TGTGCCAGCACCCGGGACAGAAGCTCTGGGGCCAACGTCCTGACTTTC	CASTRDRSSGANVLTF
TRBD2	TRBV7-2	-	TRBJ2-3	TGTGCCAGCAGCCAAGGACTAGCGGGAGGCGGGACGCAGTATTTT	CASSQGLAGGGTQYF